The 24 T cell receptor beta chains below all came from one sample that was sequenced in a study of blood T cell repertoires in COVID-19. The data were produced by immunoSEQ multiplex PCR, yet TCRdb's version contains in-frame clones alone and is incomplete. The table has roughly 79,000 clones, approximately 90% seen once. The source material was peripheral blood. These receptors were obtained from a woman aged 45-60 years with acute or convalescent COVID-19.

The chain links TRBV27 to TRBJ2-1, with no clear D. The V and J ends lost 1 base and 4 bases respectively, with 17 bases between them. CDR3 length: 17 amino acids. Germline CDR1 is MNHEY and CDR2 is SMNVEV (reference sequence). As DNA, the CDR3 is TGTGCCAGCAGTTTATGGGCAGCAGCAAACGATTACAATGAGCAGTTCTTC. Protein sequence: CASSLWAAANDYNEQFF.

The genes are TRBV7-3 and TRBJ2-1, with 11 bases matching TRBD1. Germline CDR1 SGHTA, CDR2 FQGTGA. The trim removed 4 bases at V and 7 bases at J, leaving 9 bases unmatched. The CDR3 sequence is 16 residues long. The CDR3 is CASSSVGTGGSNEQFF. The CDR3 region has the DNA TGTGCCAGCAGCTCAGTAGGGACAGGGGGTTCGAATGAGCAGTTCTTC.

The chain joins TRBV29-1 to TRBJ1-1, with D possibly TRBD1 on 6 matching bases. Germline CDR1 and CDR2: SQVTM and ANQGSEA. This CDR3 contains 12 residues. The V gene lost 4 bases and the J gene lost 7 bases, with 13 bases spanning the gap. The CDR3 sequence: CSVVRGAVEAFF. The CDR3 DNA sequence: TGCAGCGTTGTCCGGGGGGCGGTTGAAGCTTTCTTT.

The V gene is TRBV6-5, the J gene TRBJ1-2; TRBD1 aligns across 7 bases. This CDR3 contains 15 residues. Germline V gives CDR1 MNHEY, CDR2 SVGAGI. The V segment lost 7 bases and the J segment 3 bases; nucleotides outside the gene matches: 11. CDR3 sequence reads: CASTPGQGVDYGYTF. The CDR3 DNA reads TGTGCCAGCACCCCCGGGCAGGGGGTCGACTATGGCTACACCTTC.

The chain combines TRBV9 with TRBJ2-3; D possibly corresponds to TRBD2 (6 bases). This CDR3 has 14 residues. The V gene lost 3 bases and the J gene lost 3 bases, with 11 bases spanning the gap. Germline lookup yields CDR1 SGDLS and CDR2 YYNGEE. CDR3 sequence reads: CASSGKLATDTQYF. CDR3 nucleotide sequence: TGTGCCAGCAGCGGAAAACTAGCAACAGATACGCAGTATTTT.

This clone has just a few counts. The chain joins TRBV7-2 to TRBJ2-3; TRBD2 matches at 8 bases. Trimming removed 5 bases from V and 3 bases from J; junction bases left unmatched: 4. The CDR3 consists of 14 residues. Looked up from germline, CDR1 is SGHTA and CDR2 is FQGNSA. The CDR3 sequence is CASSKGLETDTQYF. The DNA of the CDR3 is TGTGCCAGCAGCAAGGGACTAGAAACAGATACGCAGTATTTT. Complete variable domain (other parts from reference TRBV7-2 and TRBJ2-3): GAGVSQSPSNKVTEKGKDVELRCDPISGHTALYWYRQSLGQGLEFLIYFQGNSAPDKSGLPSDRFSAERTGGSVSTLTIQRTQQEDSAVYLCASSKGLETDTQYFGPGTRLTVL.

The CDR3 region has the DNA TGTGCCAGCAGTTTTAGGGGATATCCGAGTCGGGAGACCCAGTACTTC. Protein sequence: CASSFRGYPSRETQYF. The chain uses TRBV28 and TRBJ2-5; perhaps TRBD1 as D (5 bases). CDR3 size: 16 residues. The V gene lost 3 bases and the J gene lost 5 bases, with 19 bases spanning the gap. Germline CDR1 and CDR2: MDHEN and SYDVKM. Full variable domain (remainder filled in from reference TRBV28 and TRBJ2-5): DVKVTQSSRYLVKRTGEKVFLECVQDMDHENMFWYRQDPGLGLRLIYFSYDVKMKEKGDIPEGYSVSREKKERFSLILESASTNQTSMYLCASSFRGYPSRETQYFGPGTRLLVL.

The chain employs TRBV7-3 and TRBJ2-2; 7 bases agree with TRBD2. The germline V gene has CDR1 SGHTA and CDR2 FQGTGA. This CDR3 has 14 amino acids. Trimming cost V 2 bases and J 6 bases; bases outside gene matches: 3. As DNA, the CDR3 is TGTGCCAGCAGCTTAGGGAGGGGATCCGGGGAGCTGTTTTTT. It yields the protein CASSLGRGSGELFF.

The J gene is TRBJ1-2, the V gene TRBV5-6, with D hard to call. The CDR3 covers 13 residues. The V gene's germline CDR1 is SGHDT and CDR2 YYEEEE. Trimming pared 2 bases from V and 4 bases from J, leaving 9 bases between. CDR3 DNA: TGTGCCAGCAGCTTTGGGCAGTCCTATGGCTACACCTTC. It yields the protein CASSFGQSYGYTF.

The chain couples TRBV28 to TRBJ1-2, with 11 positions matching TRBD1. The germline V gene has CDR1 MDHEN and CDR2 SYDVKM. V shed 4 bases and J 8 bases; nucleotides not matched to a gene: 9. This CDR3 contains 15 residues. CDR3 bases: TGTGCCAGCAGTTCCGGGACAGGGGGAATTAGGGGCTACACCTTC. It codes for CASSSGTGGIRGYTF.

The chain combines TRBV6-5 with TRBJ1-1; D remains ambiguous. CDR3 length equals 13 residues. V was shortened by 4 bases and J by 5 bases, with 11 bases between the two germline ends. Germline V gene lookup returns CDR1 MNHEY and CDR2 SVGAGI. This CDR3 is CASSWGGDTEAFF. CDR3 sequence (DNA): TGTGCCAGCAGTTGGGGAGGAGATACTGAAGCTTTCTTT.

This chain connects TRBV2 to TRBJ1-5; TRBD1 matches at 7 bases. J gave up 3 bases and V 6 bases, and 11 bases lay outside the gene matches. CDR3 size: 16 residues. CDR1 is SNHLY, CDR2 FYNNEI, per germline. The CDR3 spells CASSNRGQLYNQPQHF. The CDR3 DNA is TGTGCCAGCAGCAACAGGGGCCAGTTATACAATCAGCCCCAGCATTTT. The full variable domain, rest sourced from reference TRBV2 and TRBJ1-5, is EPEVTQTPSHQVTQMGQEVILRCVPISNHLYFYWYRQILGQKVEFLVSFYNNEISEKSEIFDDQFSVERPDGSNFTLKIRSTKLEDSAMYFCASSNRGQLYNQPQHFGDGTRLSIL.

The chain is built from TRBV2 and TRBJ1-1, with D tentatively TRBD1 (5 bases). The CDR3 is 13 amino acids. V was cut by 6 bases and J by 1 base, with 9 bases left in between. Germline V lookup: CDR1 SNHLY, CDR2 FYNNEI. CDR3 sequence: CASSTGGNTEAFF. The CDR3 DNA reads as TGTGCCAGCAGCACCGGGGGGAACACTGAAGCTTTCTTT.

The chain has TRBV28 and TRBJ1-3; possibly TRBD1 for D (5 bases). Germline V gives CDR1 MDHEN, CDR2 SYDVKM. This CDR3 is built from 16 residues. With 3 bases removed from V and 1 base from J, the gap between germline ends came to 13 bases. The CDR3 DNA reads as TGTGCCAGCAGTTTCCGACAGCTGGGGTCTGGAAACACCATATATTTT. It is translated as CASSFRQLGSGNTIYF.

This sequence joins TRBV9 and TRBJ2-1, with 7 bases lining up with TRBD1. The CDR3 is 16 amino acids. Looked up from germline, CDR1 is SGDLS and CDR2 is YYNGEE. CDR3 nucleotide sequence: TGTGCTTCTCGCAGCGACGCCCTCGACAGGGACAATGAGCAGTTCTTC. Translated, it gives CASRSDALDRDNEQFF.

V is TRBV20-1 and J is TRBJ2-3; no clear D. The CDR3 is 11 amino acids. V was cut by 3 bases and J by 6 bases, with 7 bases left in between. CDR1 is DFQATT and CDR2 is SNEGSKA in the germline V gene (reference sequence). The CDR3 DNA follows: TGCAGTGCTAGCTCGAGGGATACGCAGTATTTT. Its translation: CSASSRDTQYF.

The chain recombines TRBV19 with TRBJ1-6; 8 bases are a match to TRBD1. The length of the CDR3 is 19 residues. Germline V gene sequence: CDR1 LNHDA, CDR2 SQIVND (reference sequence). Germline trimming cut 5 bases from V and 0 bases from J; bases unmatched to any gene: 12. The CDR3, as DNA: TGTGCCAGTAGTCCGGTGACAGGGGAGAGGGCCTCCTATAATTCACCCCTCCACTTT. Its translation is CASSPVTGERASYNSPLHF.

The rearrangement joins TRBV4-3 to TRBJ2-1, with unresolved D. CDR1 and CDR2 from the germline V gene are LGHNA and YSLEER. There are 16 residues in the CDR3. V shed 4 bases and J shed 7 bases, with 20 bases lying between them. CDR3 amino acids: CASSPNLVFLRNEQFF. The CDR3 coding sequence is TGCGCCAGCAGCCCAAATCTGGTCTTCTTGAGGAATGAGCAGTTCTTC.

This sequence joins TRBV2 and TRBJ2-1; 10 bases align to TRBD1. The CDR3 is 15 amino acids. V lost 6 bases to trimming and J lost 8 bases; unmatched junction nucleotides: 10. From germline, CDR1 is SNHLY and CDR2 FYNNEI. In DNA form, the CDR3 reads TGTGCCAGCAGGGCTGACAGGGGGCATTGGGATGAGCAGTTCTTC. The encoded protein is CASRADRGHWDEQFF.

This clone was recorded once. V is TRBV3-1 (or the pseudogene TRBV3-2) and J is TRBJ1-2; no clear D. This CDR3 is 14 amino acids long. V was shortened by 3 bases and J by 4 bases, with 12 bases between the two germline ends. CDR1 is LGHDT, CDR2 YNNKEL, per germline (reference sequence). The CDR3 sequence is CASSHPLIGYGYTF. CDR3 nucleotides: TGTGCCAGCAGCCACCCCCTTATCGGCTATGGCTACACCTTC.

The V call is TRBV7-8, the J call TRBJ2-3; a possible D gene is TRBD2 (5 bases). The CDR3 has 13 amino acids. V lost 5 bases and J lost 0, with 6 bases in between. Germline assignment: CDR1 SGHVS and CDR2 FQNEAQ. CDR3 amino acids: CASSPGSTDTQYF. CDR3 coding DNA: TGTGCCAGCAGCCCGGGAAGCACAGATACGCAGTATTTT.

A remark on this clone: One junction end does not reproduce the germline sequence, and a read error may be involved. This chain joins TRBV2 and TRBJ1-4; 7 positions agree with TRBD1. Germline loops: CDR1 SNHLY, CDR2 FYNNEI. The CDR3 totals 16 residues. The CDR3 here is CASGRSRTGRGERLFF. The DNA of the CDR3 is TGTGCCAGCGGTCGCAGCCGGACAGGCCGGGGAGAAAGACTGTTTTTT.

CDR3 loop: CASSYVAAYGYTF. DNA for the CDR3: TGTGCCAGCAGTTACGTGGCGGCCTATGGCTACACCTTC. This rearrangement joins TRBV6-2 or TRBV6-3 to TRBJ1-2, with D hard to call. The CDR3 covers 13 residues. Trimming took 2 bases from V and 4 from J, leaving 8 bases between them. Germline V lookup: CDR1 MNHEY, CDR2 SVGEGT.

The chain joins TRBV4-1 to TRBJ1-1; possible D gene TRBD1, 5 bases. The CDR3 has 16 amino acids. Germline loops: CDR1 MGHRA, CDR2 YSYEKL. Trimming removed 1 base from V and 7 bases from J, with 19 bases in between. The DNA for the CDR3 is TGCGCCAGCAGCCAAGGTCCAGGGTACGCCGTTAATGAAGCTTTCTTT. Amino acids: CASSQGPGYAVNEAFF.